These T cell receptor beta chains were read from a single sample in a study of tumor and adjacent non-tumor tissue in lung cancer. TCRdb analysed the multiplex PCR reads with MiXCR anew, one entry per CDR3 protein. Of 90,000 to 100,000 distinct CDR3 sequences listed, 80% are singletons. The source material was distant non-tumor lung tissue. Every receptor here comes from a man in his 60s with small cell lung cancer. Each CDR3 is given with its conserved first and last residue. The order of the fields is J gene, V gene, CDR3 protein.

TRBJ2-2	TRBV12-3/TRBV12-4	CASWGRTGELFF
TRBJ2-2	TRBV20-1	CSARGASVDAGELFF
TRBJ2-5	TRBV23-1	CASSQSERVVGETQYF
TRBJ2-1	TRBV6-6	CASSYGQGYNEQLF
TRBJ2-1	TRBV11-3	CASSLVGTSGREKQFF
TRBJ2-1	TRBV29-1	CSMPGGGSSYNEQFF
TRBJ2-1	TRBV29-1	CSAIRGPYNEQFF
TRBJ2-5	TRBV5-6	CASSSLLRVESQYF
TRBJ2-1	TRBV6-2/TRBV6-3	CASSYQGETGQFF
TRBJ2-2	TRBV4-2	CAISQDLRANTEELFF
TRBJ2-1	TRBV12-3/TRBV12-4	CAGGLISGLYNEQFF
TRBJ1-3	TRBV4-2	CASSQPWGQSYGNTIYF
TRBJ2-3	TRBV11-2	CACSFWDTDTQYF
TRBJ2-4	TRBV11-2	CASSLGHPAKNIQHF
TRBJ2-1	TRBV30	CAWNQPGKDEQFF
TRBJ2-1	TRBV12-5	CASARGGIRNEQFF
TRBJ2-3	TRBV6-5	CASSYRGVAVRDTQYF
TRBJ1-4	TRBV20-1	CSARATSTDEKLFF
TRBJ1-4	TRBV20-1	CSARVGSTGYENLFF
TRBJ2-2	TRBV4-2	CASSQNLRANIGELFF
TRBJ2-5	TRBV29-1	CSIGQERGETQYF
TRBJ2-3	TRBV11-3	CASSLAGDTQYF
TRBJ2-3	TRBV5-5	CASIEEIADAQYF
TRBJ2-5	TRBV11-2	CASSLEETQCF
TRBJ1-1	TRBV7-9	CANSFPGTGDTEAFF
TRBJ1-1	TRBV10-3	CAISESLGHGASEAFF
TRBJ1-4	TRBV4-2	CASNRDNSEKLFF
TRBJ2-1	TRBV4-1	CASSLGLAGMNEQFF
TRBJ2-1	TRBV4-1	CASSWAGSSYNEQFF
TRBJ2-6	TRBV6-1	CVSTRHGSGANVLTF
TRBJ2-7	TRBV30	CAWDSGTSYVQYF
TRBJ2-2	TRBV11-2	CASSLVWSKTGELFF
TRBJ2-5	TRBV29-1	CSAGKGGSMETQYF